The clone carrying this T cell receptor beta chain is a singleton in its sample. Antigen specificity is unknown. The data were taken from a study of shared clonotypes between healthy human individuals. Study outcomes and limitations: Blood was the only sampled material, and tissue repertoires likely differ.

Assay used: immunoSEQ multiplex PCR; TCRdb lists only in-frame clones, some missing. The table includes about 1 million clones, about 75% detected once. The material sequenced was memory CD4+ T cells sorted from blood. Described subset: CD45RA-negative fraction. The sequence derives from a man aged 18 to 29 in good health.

For the CDR3, the DNA is TGCGCCAGCAGCCAAGATACAGCGGGCGTCACCGGGGAGCTGTTTTTT. This translates into CASSQDTAGVTGELFF. This chain joins TRBV4-3 and TRBJ2-2; D may be TRBD2 (6 bases). Germline values: CDR1 LGHNA, CDR2 YSLEER. The CDR3 is made up of 16 amino acids. Trimming removed 0 bases from V and 4 bases from J, with 12 bases in between.